These T cell receptor beta chains were read from a single sample in a study of graft-versus-host responses after intestinal transplantation. Produced via immunoSEQ multiplex PCR; TCRdb's table is partial and in-frame only. Among under 150,000 clones listed, 90% to 95% were seen once. These receptors' targets are unknown. The sequencing used unstimulated CD4+ T cells sorted from spleen or lymph node cells, collected before intestinal transplant. The receptors were gathered from a human donor who received an intestinal transplant. The CDR3 runs from the conserved cysteine through the conserved F or W. The D gene is left open where the match is weak. Part of the rows lack a size; the others show once, few, many or a class for expanded clones.

D gene: -
J gene: TRBJ2-7
V gene: TRBV4-2
clone size: -
CDR3 DNA: TGTGCCAGCAGCCAGGCGGAGTCCTACGAGCAGTACTTC
CDR3 protein: CASSQAESYEQYF

D gene: -
J gene: TRBJ2-7
V gene: TRBV11-2
clone size: -
CDR3 DNA: TGTGCCAGCAGCTTAGAAGGACGCTACGAGCAGTACTTC
CDR3 protein: CASSLEGRYEQYF

D gene: -
J gene: TRBJ2-2
V gene: TRBV5-6
clone size: -
CDR3 DNA: TGTGCCAGCAGCCTCCGCGGATCGAACACCGGGGAGCTGTTTTTT
CDR3 protein: CASSLRGSNTGELFF

D gene: TRBD2
J gene: TRBJ2-1
V gene: TRBV6-4
clone size: -
CDR3 DNA: TGTGCCAGCAGCAAGAGCGGGATGCATGAGCAGTTCTTC
CDR3 protein: CASSKSGMHEQFF

D gene: -
J gene: TRBJ1-5
V gene: TRBV30
clone size: -
CDR3 DNA: TGTGCCTGGAGTCCCCAGGTAGATCAGCCCCAGCATTTT
CDR3 protein: CAWSPQVDQPQHF

D gene: TRBD1
J gene: TRBJ1-1
V gene: TRBV4-1
clone size: -
CDR3 DNA: TGCGCCAGCAGCCAAGATGGGGGAGGACAGGGGCGCCGGGGTAACACTGAAGCTTTCTTT
CDR3 protein: CASSQDGGGQGRRGNTEAFF

D gene: TRBD2
J gene: TRBJ2-3
V gene: TRBV9
clone size: -
CDR3 DNA: TGTGCCAGCAGCGTAGTTAGCGGGAGAGGGTCGGATACGCAGTATTTT
CDR3 protein: CASSVVSGRGSDTQYF

D gene: TRBD2
J gene: TRBJ2-5
V gene: TRBV29-1
clone size: once
CDR3 DNA: TGCAGCGGGGTGACTAGCGGTGTGTCTGGGACCCAGTACTTC
CDR3 protein: CSGVTSGVSGTQYF

D gene: TRBD1
J gene: TRBJ2-1
V gene: TRBV18
clone size: -
CDR3 DNA: TGTGCCAGCTCATCGGTGACAGGGGTCTACAATGAGCAGTTCTTC
CDR3 protein: CASSSVTGVYNEQFF

D gene: -
J gene: TRBJ1-5
V gene: TRBV19
clone size: -
CDR3 DNA: TGTGCCAGTAGTATAAAAGTATCGGGAAATCAGCCCCAGCATTTT
CDR3 protein: CASSIKVSGNQPQHF

D gene: -
J gene: TRBJ2-2
V gene: TRBV28
clone size: -
CDR3 DNA: TGTGCCAGCAGTTTATGGGAGGGAGTCGGGGAGCTGTTTTTT
CDR3 protein: CASSLWEGVGELFF

D gene: -
J gene: TRBJ2-7
V gene: TRBV7-8
clone size: -
CDR3 DNA: TGTGCCAGCAGCTTAGCAGAAGGGGGGAGTTACGAGCAGTACTTC
CDR3 protein: CASSLAEGGSYEQYF

D gene: -
J gene: TRBJ2-1
V gene: TRBV28
clone size: once
CDR3 DNA: TGTGCCAGCAGTTTTTTGTCAGGGCGGAATGAGCAGTTCTTC
CDR3 protein: CASSFLSGRNEQFF

D gene: TRBD2
J gene: TRBJ2-4
V gene: TRBV7-6
clone size: -
CDR3 DNA: TGTGCCAGCAGTCTCGAAGCGGGAGGGCCGTTAGCCAAAAACATTCAGTACTTC
CDR3 protein: CASSLEAGGPLAKNIQYF

D gene: TRBD2
J gene: TRBJ2-3
V gene: TRBV5-1
clone size: -
CDR3 DNA: TGCGCCAGCTCCATGAGTTGGCGGGAGGGCCCCACAGATACGCAGTATTTT
CDR3 protein: CASSMSWREGPTDTQYF

D gene: -
J gene: TRBJ1-5
V gene: TRBV7-8
clone size: -
CDR3 DNA: TGTGCCAGCAGCTCAGAAACAGGGAAGGGGCAGCCCCAGCATTTT
CDR3 protein: CASSSETGKGQPQHF

D gene: TRBD2
J gene: TRBJ2-1
V gene: TRBV7-8
clone size: -
CDR3 DNA: TGTGCCAGCAGCTTAGAGGGCGGGGGGTACAATGAGCAGTTCTTC
CDR3 protein: CASSLEGGGYNEQFF

D gene: -
J gene: TRBJ1-1
V gene: TRBV5-4
clone size: -
CDR3 DNA: TGTGCCAGCAGTCGACAGGTCCACACTGAAGCTTTCTTT
CDR3 protein: CASSRQVHTEAFF

D gene: -
J gene: TRBJ2-5
V gene: TRBV29-1
clone size: -
CDR3 DNA: TGCAGCGTTGATATGGGCCGGGGTGGGGAGACCCAGTACTTC
CDR3 protein: CSVDMGRGGETQYF

D gene: -
J gene: TRBJ1-1
V gene: TRBV5-1
clone size: -
CDR3 DNA: TGCGCCAGCAGCTTGGATGGGAGGAACACTGAAGCTTTCTTT
CDR3 protein: CASSLDGRNTEAFF

D gene: -
J gene: TRBJ2-7
V gene: TRBV19
clone size: -
CDR3 DNA: TGTGCCAGTAGTATTACGGAACAGGCCTACGAGCAGTACTTC
CDR3 protein: CASSITEQAYEQYF

D gene: TRBD2
J gene: TRBJ2-5
V gene: TRBV9
clone size: -
CDR3 DNA: TGTGCCAGCAGCCCCCGGCTAGCGGGAGGAGAGACCCAGTACTTC
CDR3 protein: CASSPRLAGGETQYF

D gene: -
J gene: TRBJ1-5
V gene: TRBV30
clone size: once
CDR3 DNA: TGTGCCTGGAGTGTCGGGCTCAGCAATCAGCCCCAGCATTTT
CDR3 protein: CAWSVGLSNQPQHF

D gene: -
J gene: TRBJ2-1
V gene: TRBV28
clone size: -
CDR3 DNA: TGTGCCAGCAGGTTGGGAGGGGGGGTACGGGACTACAATGAGCAGTTCTTC
CDR3 protein: CASRLGGGVRDYNEQFF

D gene: -
J gene: TRBJ1-1
V gene: TRBV6-5
clone size: -
CDR3 DNA: TGTGCCAGCACCCGGCTTCCAGACACTGAAGCTTTCTTT
CDR3 protein: CASTRLPDTEAFF

D gene: TRBD2
J gene: TRBJ2-2
V gene: TRBV9
clone size: -
CDR3 DNA: TGTGCCAGCAGCGTAGCTCTAGCGGGAGTTCACACCGGGGAGCTGTTTTTT
CDR3 protein: CASSVALAGVHTGELFF

D gene: -
J gene: TRBJ2-7
V gene: TRBV7-3
clone size: -
CDR3 DNA: TGTGCCAGCAGCCTCGAGGGATCCCTAACCTACGAGCAGTACTTC
CDR3 protein: CASSLEGSLTYEQYF

D gene: -
J gene: TRBJ1-2
V gene: TRBV5-6
clone size: -
CDR3 DNA: TGTGCCAGCAGGCCGCGAGGAACGCGGGATGGCTACACCTTC
CDR3 protein: CASRPRGTRDGYTF

D gene: -
J gene: TRBJ2-1
V gene: TRBV7-2
clone size: -
CDR3 DNA: TGTGCCAGCAGCTTATTGGAGAGCTCCTACAATGAGCAGTTCTTC
CDR3 protein: CASSLLESSYNEQFF

D gene: -
J gene: TRBJ2-2
V gene: TRBV9
clone size: -
CDR3 DNA: TGTGCCAGCAGCGTGGGGACACCGAACACCGGGGAGCTGTTTTTT
CDR3 protein: CASSVGTPNTGELFF

D gene: -
J gene: TRBJ1-1
V gene: TRBV9
clone size: once
CDR3 DNA: TGTGCCAGCAGCGTAGTACAGGGTGCGAACACTGAAGCTTTCTTT
CDR3 protein: CASSVVQGANTEAFF

D gene: -
J gene: TRBJ2-2
V gene: TRBV2
clone size: -
CDR3 DNA: TGTGCCAGCACCGGGACTGGGGTCGGGGGGGAGCTGTTTTTT
CDR3 protein: CASTGTGVGGELFF

D gene: -
J gene: TRBJ2-7
V gene: TRBV27
clone size: -
CDR3 DNA: TGTGCCAGTATGACGACAGGCCGCTCCTACGAGCAGTACTTC
CDR3 protein: CASMTTGRSYEQYF

D gene: -
J gene: TRBJ2-1
V gene: TRBV6-5
clone size: few
CDR3 DNA: TGTGCCAGCAGTTACGGTTCTAGCGCCTACAATGAGCAGTTCTTC
CDR3 protein: CASSYGSSAYNEQFF

D gene: -
J gene: TRBJ2-1
V gene: TRBV21-1
clone size: -
CDR3 DNA: TGTGCCAGCACCCTATTGGGGGGACTAGCGGGATTTAGCTCCTACAATGAGCAGTTCTTC
CDR3 protein: CASTLLGGLAGFSSYNEQFF

D gene: TRBD2
J gene: TRBJ2-1
V gene: TRBV7-9
clone size: -
CDR3 DNA: TGTGCCAGCAGCTCTCCCCGGGGACTAGCGGTCGGCCCAAATGAGCAGTTCTTC
CDR3 protein: CASSSPRGLAVGPNEQFF

D gene: -
J gene: TRBJ1-1
V gene: TRBV7-9
clone size: -
CDR3 DNA: TGTGCCAGCAGCCATTGGGACGCTAACACTGAAGCTTTCTTT
CDR3 protein: CASSHWDANTEAFF

D gene: -
J gene: TRBJ2-4
V gene: TRBV27
clone size: -
CDR3 DNA: TGTGCCAGCAGTTTGACAGACCCCAAAAACATTCAGTACTTC
CDR3 protein: CASSLTDPKNIQYF

D gene: -
J gene: TRBJ2-1
V gene: TRBV5-1
clone size: -
CDR3 DNA: TGCGCCAGCAGCTTGGTGCCGGGACTCTACAATGAGCAGTTCTTC
CDR3 protein: CASSLVPGLYNEQFF

D gene: -
J gene: TRBJ1-1
V gene: TRBV5-8
clone size: -
CDR3 DNA: TGTGCCAGCAGCCCGATCCCGGGGCGCTTAGAAGCTTTCTTT
CDR3 protein: CASSPIPGRLEAFF

D gene: TRBD1
J gene: TRBJ2-7
V gene: TRBV19
clone size: -
CDR3 DNA: TGTGCCAGTAGTATCGGGACAGCCACTGGGCAGTACTTC
CDR3 protein: CASSIGTATGQYF

D gene: TRBD1
J gene: TRBJ1-1
V gene: TRBV27
clone size: -
CDR3 DNA: TGTGCCAGCAGTTTACACCCAGGGGGTAATGGACACACTGAAGCTTTCTTT
CDR3 protein: CASSLHPGGNGHTEAFF

D gene: -
J gene: TRBJ2-3
V gene: TRBV7-2
clone size: -
CDR3 DNA: TGTGCCAGCAGCGCGACCCGGGATACGCAGTATTTT
CDR3 protein: CASSATRDTQYF

D gene: -
J gene: TRBJ2-7
V gene: TRBV11-3
clone size: -
CDR3 DNA: TGTGCCAGCAGCTTAGGTCAAGAGCAGTACTTC
CDR3 protein: CASSLGQEQYF

D gene: TRBD1
J gene: TRBJ1-2
V gene: TRBV18
clone size: -
CDR3 DNA: TGTGCCAGCTCACCACGGCAGGGGGGTAACTATGGCTACACCTTC
CDR3 protein: CASSPRQGGNYGYTF

D gene: TRBD2
J gene: TRBJ2-4
V gene: TRBV2
clone size: -
CDR3 DNA: TGTGCCAGCACACTACTAGCGGGAGGGCCACGGATCCTTCAGTACTTC
CDR3 protein: CASTLLAGGPRILQYF

D gene: -
J gene: TRBJ2-5
V gene: TRBV7-8
clone size: -
CDR3 DNA: TGTGCCAGCAGCCTGGACGAGAGGGGAGAGACCCAGTACTTC
CDR3 protein: CASSLDERGETQYF

D gene: -
J gene: TRBJ1-5
V gene: TRBV6-1
clone size: -
CDR3 DNA: TGTGCCAGCACTCCAGAAAGGCGGGGCAATCAGCCCCAGCATTTT
CDR3 protein: CASTPERRGNQPQHF

D gene: TRBD1
J gene: TRBJ1-1
V gene: TRBV20-1
clone size: -
CDR3 DNA: TGCAGTGCTAGAAGGGGGCGGGAAGCTTTCTTT
CDR3 protein: CSARRGREAFF

D gene: -
J gene: TRBJ1-5
V gene: TRBV19
clone size: -
CDR3 DNA: TGTGCCAGTAGTTCCTTCTCCGGTACAAGGGATCAGCCCCAGCATTTT
CDR3 protein: CASSSFSGTRDQPQHF

D gene: -
J gene: TRBJ2-3
V gene: TRBV10-1
clone size: -
CDR3 DNA: TGCGCCAGCAGTGACGCCACCCAGTCAGGGCAGCTGGTCCGCACAGATACGCAGTATTTT
CDR3 protein: CASSDATQSGQLVRTDTQYF

D gene: -
J gene: TRBJ1-2
V gene: TRBV2
clone size: -
CDR3 DNA: TGTGCCAGCAGGTTTAGGGGCTACACCTTC
CDR3 protein: CASRFRGYTF

D gene: -
J gene: TRBJ2-5
V gene: TRBV29-1
clone size: -
CDR3 DNA: TGCACCACCAGGGTTGGTGAGACCCAGTACTTC
CDR3 protein: CTTRVGETQYF